Listed here are 31 T cell receptor beta chains from one sample, sequenced in a study of control samples from healthy donors and cancer patients. Sequencing used immunoSEQ multiplex PCR; TCRdb keeps in-frame clones, though not all of them. The repertoire includes 150,000 to 180,000 clones, about 94% of them detected once, and 5.5% to 6% sits in the top ten. The sequenced sample consisted of blood. The source of these receptors is a man in his forties in good health.

The rearrangement uses TRBV10-3 and TRBJ1-2; D is undetermined. CDR3 length: 15 amino acids. From germline, CDR1 is ENHRY and CDR2 SYGVKD. V was clipped by 6 bases and J by 4 bases, with 18 bases between them. DNA of the CDR3: TGTGCCATCAGGTTCGTCCCACCCGCTTTCTATGGCTACACCTTC. Its protein is CAIRFVPPAFYGYTF.

Here the CDR3 reads CASRNTGEVEPQHF. The CDR3 bases are TGTGCCAGCAGGAACACAGGGGAGGTTGAGCCCCAGCATTTT. This chain links TRBV6-4 with TRBJ1-5; TRBD1 aligns across 7 bases. Per germline, CDR1 MRHNA and CDR2 SNTAGT. With V trimmed by 6 bases and J by 8 bases, 10 bases remained unmatched. The CDR3 covers 14 residues.

V gene TRBV7-9 combines with J gene TRBJ2-2; 8 nucleotides align to TRBD2. Losses at the gene ends were 8 bases for V and 3 bases for J; bases not matched to a gene: 17. This CDR3 contains 18 residues. Germline assignment: CDR1 SEHNR and CDR2 FQNEAQ (reference sequence). The CDR3 here is CASGGGGTRTVYTGELFF. The CDR3 DNA sequence: TGTGCCAGCGGTGGCGGGGGGACCAGGACGGTATACACCGGGGAGCTGTTTTTT.

The chain uses TRBV28 and TRBJ2-4, with TRBD1 matching 10 bases. From germline, CDR1 is MDHEN and CDR2 SYDVKM. The CDR3 contains 17 residues. The V segment lost 2 bases and the J segment 0 bases; nucleotides outside the gene matches: 4. In DNA, the CDR3 is TGTGCCAGCAGTTTAGGGGGACAGGGGTTAGCCAAAAACATTCAGTACTTC. Its protein product is CASSLGGQGLAKNIQYF.

The chain has TRBV27 and TRBJ2-5; D unresolved. This CDR3 comprises 15 residues. V shed 0 bases and J shed 1 base, with 9 bases lying between them. In germline, CDR1 is MNHEY, CDR2 SMNVEV (reference sequence). This CDR3 reads CASSLSTHFQETQYF. The CDR3 region has the DNA TGTGCCAGCAGTTTATCGACGCATTTCCAAGAGACCCAGTACTTC.

The J gene is TRBJ1-1, the V gene TRBV6-5; no clear D gene. The CDR3 length is 13 residues. Trimming cost V 6 bases and J 7 bases, with 15 bases left between them. Per the germline V gene, CDR1 is MNHEY and CDR2 is SVGAGI. The CDR3 nucleotides read TGTGCCAGCAGAGCCAGAGGACGGGGTGAAGCTTTCTTT. It codes for CASRARGRGEAFF.

The CDR3 coding sequence is TGTGCCAGCAGCCAGAACAGCCTCCATGAAAAACTGTTTTTT. This encodes CASSQNSLHEKLFF. V gene TRBV3-1 (or the pseudogene TRBV3-2) combines with J gene TRBJ1-4; no reliable D call. Germline assignment: CDR1 LGHDT and CDR2 YNNKEL (reference sequence). The ends were cut back, 3 bases at V and 6 bases at J, with 11 bases in the middle. The CDR3 runs to 14 residues.

This chain joins TRBV14 and TRBJ2-5; 8 bases agree with TRBD2. This CDR3 region has 15 residues. J gave up 2 bases and V 5 bases, and 7 bases lay outside the gene matches. The germline V gene encodes CDR1 SGHDN and CDR2 FVKESK. The CDR3 nucleotides read TGTGCCAGCAGCTATGGACTAGCCAGGCAAGAGACCCAGTACTTC. This sequence encodes CASSYGLARQETQYF.

The V call is TRBV7-9, the J call TRBJ2-1, with D tentatively TRBD1 (5 bases). The CDR3 length is 14 residues. V lost 5 bases and J lost 7, with 15 bases in between. Germline V CDR1 and CDR2: SEHNR, FQNEAQ (reference sequence). The CDR3 sequence: CASSPSYRTNEQFF. Written as DNA, the CDR3 is TGTGCCAGCAGCCCCTCGTACCGGACAAATGAGCAGTTCTTC.

Turning to this clone: At one end, the junction sequence differs from germline, possibly due to a read error. CDR3 in amino acids: CASSLGTALRAGSTF. In nucleotides, the CDR3 is TGTGCCAGCAGCCTCGGGACAGCCCTACGAGCAGGGTCCACCTTC. The gene calls are TRBV3-1 (or the pseudogene TRBV3-2) and TRBJ2-7, with 7 bases aligning to TRBD1. The CDR3 covers 15 residues. CDR1 and CDR2 from the germline V gene are LGHDT and YNNKEL (reference sequence).

The rearrangement uses TRBV19 and TRBJ1-1; no firm D call. Germline CDR1 and CDR2: LNHDA and SQIVND (reference sequence). The CDR3 runs to 17 residues. V was clipped by 4 bases and J by 2 bases, with 20 bases between them. Here the CDR3 reads CASSTHGLVTVNTEAFF. The CDR3 DNA sequence: TGTGCCAGTAGTACCCATGGCCTGGTCACAGTTAACACTGAAGCTTTCTTT.

The chain employs TRBV9 and TRBJ2-6, with unresolved D. The V gene lost 4 bases and the J gene lost 4 bases, with 9 bases spanning the gap. The germline CDR1 and CDR2 sequences are SGDLS and YYNGEE. CDR3 size: 14 residues. The CDR3 region has the DNA TGTGCCAGCAGCTGGGGTCTAGGGGCCAACGTCCTGACTTTC. This gives the protein CASSWGLGANVLTF.

V and J are TRBV7-2 and TRBJ2-2; D may be TRBD1 (6 bases). This CDR3 has 15 amino acids. Germline V gene lookup returns CDR1 SGHTA and CDR2 FQGNSA. Trimming removed 7 bases from V and 7 bases from J, with 19 bases in between. The CDR3 nucleotides read TGTGCCAGCAACCCCGCGACAGGAAGAAACGGGGAGCTGTTTTTT. The encoded protein is CASNPATGRNGELFF.

The chain couples TRBV28 to TRBJ2-7, with a weak D call TRBD1 (5 bases). Trimming stripped 2 bases from V and 0 bases from J, with 11 bases between. Looked up from germline, CDR1 is MDHEN and CDR2 is SYDVKM. The CDR3 extends over 15 amino acids. The CDR3 DNA sequence: TGTGCCAGCAGTTTAGCTACAGGCCTCTCCTACGAGCAGTACTTC. Translated: CASSLATGLSYEQYF.

CDR3 nucleotides: TGCAGCGTTAGGTTGGGCCCTAATTCACCCCTCCACTTT. Its protein is CSVRLGPNSPLHF. The V and J genes are TRBV29-1 and TRBJ1-6; no firm D call. Trimming took 5 bases from V and 6 from J, leaving 11 bases between them. The CDR3 has 13 residues. CDR1 is SQVTM and CDR2 is ANQGSEA in the germline V gene.

J is TRBJ1-1 and V is TRBV12-3 or TRBV12-4, with TRBD1 as a possible D gene (5 bases). V was clipped by 3 bases and J by 8 bases, with 13 bases between them. The CDR3 sequence is 13 residues long. CDR3 residues: CASSFSSGTEAFF. The CDR3 nucleotides are TGTGCCAGCAGTTTCTCGTCAGGGACCGAAGCTTTCTTT.

The chain has TRBV6-6 and TRBJ2-7, with 8 bases that match TRBD2. The CDR3 sequence is 16 residues long. In germline, CDR1 is MNHNY, CDR2 SVGAGI (reference sequence). V gave up 6 bases and J gave up 2 bases; unmatched junction bases: 12. Written as DNA, the CDR3 is TGTGCCAGCAGCTCCCCTCGGGCGGGGGGCCCCTACGAGCAGTACTTC. It is translated as CASSSPRAGGPYEQYF.

This chain connects TRBV7-2 to TRBJ2-7, with 7 bases identical to TRBD1. Per germline, CDR1 SGHTA and CDR2 FQGNSA. J was trimmed by 2 bases and V by 2 bases; bases with no gene match: 6. The CDR3 is 15 residues long. The DNA for the CDR3 is TGTGCCAGCAGCTTACGTCCAGGGGGTCCCTACGAGCAGTACTTC. Encoded protein: CASSLRPGGPYEQYF.

The table lists this clone with a count of one. The CDR3 sequence is CASSFTRDDQPQHF. CDR3 bases: TGTGCCAGCAGCTTTACCAGGGATGATCAGCCCCAGCATTTT. This chain connects TRBV5-5 to TRBJ1-5, with TRBD1 as a possible D gene (5 bases). This CDR3 is built from 14 residues. Trimming cost V 2 bases and J 5 bases, with 11 bases left between them. Per germline, CDR1 SGHKS and CDR2 YYEKEE (reference sequence).

This sequence joins TRBV4-3 and TRBJ1-6; D gene unclear. Germline loops: CDR1 LGHNA, CDR2 YSLEER. Trimming shortened V by 1 base and J by 6 bases, and 13 bases separated the two germline ends. The CDR3 is 16 residues long. DNA for the CDR3: TGCGCCAGCAGCCAAGGGGTCTTAGGCGGTAATTCACCCCTCCACTTT. This encodes CASSQGVLGGNSPLHF.

V and J are TRBV2 and TRBJ1-1, with TRBD1 identical over 7 bases. The CDR3 spans 12 residues. V lost 6 bases, J lost 11 bases, and 9 bases stayed unmatched. Germline-derived CDR1 and CDR2 are SNHLY and FYNNEI. Here the CDR3 reads CASSYRQGSAFF. The DNA of the CDR3 is TGTGCCAGCAGCTATAGACAGGGTTCGGCTTTCTTT. Based on the CDR3 plus reference TRBV2 and TRBJ1-1, the full variable domain is EPEVTQTPSHQVTQMGQEVILRCVPISNHLYFYWYRQILGQKVEFLVSFYNNEISEKSEIFDDQFSVERPDGSNFTLKIRSTKLEDSAMYFCASSYRQGSAFFGQGTRLTVV.

The rearrangement links TRBV27 to TRBJ1-1, with 8 bases identical to TRBD1. Germline CDR1 is MNHEY and CDR2 is SMNVEV (reference sequence). With V trimmed by 5 bases and J by 4 bases, 9 bases remained unmatched. The CDR3 totals 15 residues. CDR3 in amino acids: CASSLRQGIGTEAFF. CDR3 bases: TGTGCCAGCAGTCTAAGACAGGGGATAGGCACTGAAGCTTTCTTT.

Remarks on this clone: This sample includes further DNA sequences coding for the same CDR3. The chain joins TRBV7-3 to TRBJ1-1; weak D call: TRBD1 (5 bases). This CDR3 has 13 residues. The germline V gene has CDR1 SGHTA and CDR2 FQGTGA. Between the trimmed V and J ends, which lost 3 bases and 2 bases, there was a span of 7 bases. The CDR3 bases are TGTGCCAGCAGCTTCGGGGGTAACACTGAAGCTTTCTTT. Its translation is CASSFGGNTEAFF.

The rearrangement uses TRBV6-2 or TRBV6-3 and TRBJ1-5, with unresolved D. The CDR3 spans 15 residues. CDR1 MNHEY and CDR2 SVGEGT come from the germline V gene. The germline V and J ends were trimmed by 0 bases and 4 bases, with 10 bases remaining between them. The CDR3 sequence: CASSYSAVSNQPQHF. The CDR3 coding sequence is TGTGCCAGCAGTTACTCGGCGGTCTCGAATCAGCCCCAGCATTTT.

This clone appeared a single time. The chain uses TRBV19 and TRBJ1-2, with a weak D call TRBD1 (5 bases). This CDR3 has 15 amino acids. V dropped 5 bases and J dropped 4 bases, with 17 bases sitting between them. Germline V gives CDR1 LNHDA, CDR2 SQIVND (reference sequence). The CDR3 DNA reads as TGTGCCAGTAGTGCCCAGGCGGGGGGTCGCTATGGCTACACCTTC. This translates into CASSAQAGGRYGYTF. Drawing the rest from reference TRBV19 and TRBJ1-2, the complete variable domain is DGGITQSPKYLFRKEGQNVTLSCEQNLNHDAMYWYRQDPGQGLRLIYYSQIVNDFQKGDIAEGYSVSREKKESFPLTVTSAQKNPTAFYLCASSAQAGGRYGYTFGSGTRLTVV.

The chain links TRBV3-1 (or the pseudogene TRBV3-2) to TRBJ1-1, with D uncertain. CDR3 size: 11 residues. Germline V gene sequence: CDR1 LGHDT, CDR2 YNNKEL (reference sequence). V gave up 5 bases and J gave up 0 bases, with 1 base separating them. CDR3: CASSLNTEAFF. CDR3 nucleotides: TGTGCCAGCAGCTTGAACACTGAAGCTTTCTTT.

A single count supports this clone. J is TRBJ1-1 and V is TRBV5-1; D call uncertain. CDR1 SGHRS and CDR2 YFSETQ come from the germline V gene. The CDR3 sequence is 15 residues long. Trimming shortened V by 3 bases and J by 0 bases, and 12 bases separated the two germline ends. CDR3 coding DNA: TGCGCCAGCAGCTCGCGTACAGCTATGAACACTGAAGCTTTCTTT. It specifies CASSSRTAMNTEAFF.

CDR3: CASSSGGTGNTIYF. The CDR3 DNA reads as TGTGCCAGTAGTTCGGGGGGGACAGGCAACACCATATATTTT. The chain links TRBV19 to TRBJ1-3, with 8 bases identical to TRBD1. Looked up from germline, CDR1 is LNHDA and CDR2 is SQIVND (reference sequence). After removal of 5 bases from V and 7 bases from J, the junction contained 7 bases not matched to a gene. The length of the CDR3 is 14 residues.

The chain has TRBV5-1 and TRBJ1-2; no clear D. The CDR3 is 14 amino acids. The germline CDR1 and CDR2 sequences are SGHRS and YFSETQ. The V and J ends lost 4 bases and 7 bases respectively, with 17 bases between them. The CDR3 loop reads CASSPVVALAGYTF. As DNA, the CDR3 is TGCGCCAGCAGCCCGGTGGTAGCCTTGGCTGGCTACACCTTC.

A remark on this clone: One junction end does not reproduce the germline sequence, and a read error may be involved. This chain connects TRBV7-2 to TRBJ1-5; the match to TRBD1 covers 12 bases. The CDR3 sequence is 15 residues long. Germline CDR1 and CDR2: SGHTA and FQGNSA. The CDR3 DNA reads TGTGCCGGCAGCCGGGGACAGGGGGCCGCTCAGCCCCAGCATTTT. Translating gives CAGSRGQGAAQPQHF.

This clone has a handful of counts. The chain links TRBV7-8 to TRBJ2-1; perhaps D is TRBD1 or TRBD2 (5 bases each). Germline-derived CDR1 and CDR2 are SGHVS and FQNEAQ. The CDR3 length is 14 residues. Between the trimmed V and J ends, which lost 4 bases and 3 bases, there was a span of 10 bases. The CDR3 region has the DNA TGTGCCAGCAGCTACATGGGGGTCTACAATGAGCAGTTCTTC. Translating gives CASSYMGVYNEQFF.